This T cell receptor (beta chain) was identified during a study of blood T cell repertoires in COVID-19. The length of the CDR3 is 15 residues. Germline loops: CDR1 SGHVS, CDR2 FNYEAQ. Trimming took 5 bases from V and 3 from J; bases not matched to a gene: 8. The method was immunoSEQ multiplex PCR; TCRdb's version includes in-frame clones alone and lacks a portion of them. The sample includes about 120,000 clones, roughly 85% seen only once; the top ten take 2% to 2.5%. The chain uses TRBV7-6 and TRBJ1-1, with 8 bases fitting TRBD1. Sequencing was done on a sample of peripheral blood. This TCR came from a young man with acute or convalescent COVID-19. The CDR3 here is CASSPRQGRDTEAFF. The CDR3 nucleotides are TGTGCCAGCAGCCCCAGACAGGGGAGGGACACTGAAGCTTTCTTT.